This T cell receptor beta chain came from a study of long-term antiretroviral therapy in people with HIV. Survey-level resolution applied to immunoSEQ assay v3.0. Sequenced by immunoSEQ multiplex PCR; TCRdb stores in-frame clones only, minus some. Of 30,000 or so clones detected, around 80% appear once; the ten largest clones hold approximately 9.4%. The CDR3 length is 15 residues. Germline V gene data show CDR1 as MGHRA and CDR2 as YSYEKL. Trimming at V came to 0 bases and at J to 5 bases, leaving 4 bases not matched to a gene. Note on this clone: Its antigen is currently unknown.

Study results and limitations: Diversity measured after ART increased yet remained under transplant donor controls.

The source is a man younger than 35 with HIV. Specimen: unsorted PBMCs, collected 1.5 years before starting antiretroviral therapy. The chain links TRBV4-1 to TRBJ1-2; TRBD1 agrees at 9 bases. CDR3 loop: CASSQEQGAQYGYTF. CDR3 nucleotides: TGCGCCAGCAGCCAAGAACAGGGGGCGCAGTATGGCTACACCTTC.